These 29 T cell receptor beta chains were all obtained from the same sample, sequenced in a study of T-cell memory formation after mild COVID-19. TCRdb independently ran MiXCR on the 5' RACE reads; one entry per CDR3 protein. This table has about 470,000 distinct CDR3 sequences, roughly 18% appearing once. The material sequenced was PBMCs or a T cell subset sorted from them (not recorded which). The receptors were gathered from an adult woman who had mild COVID-19 (a few samples of this study predate the infection). Cell type and time point are not known.

This clonotype was picked up a small number of times. Written as DNA, the CDR3 is TGTGCCAGCAGTTTAAACACCGGGACCTACAACACTGAAGCTTTCTTT. Its protein product is CASSLNTGTYNTEAFF. The chain links TRBV6-5 to TRBJ1-1; D possibly corresponds to TRBD1 (5 bases). This CDR3 has 16 amino acids. Germline-derived CDR1 and CDR2 are MNHEY and SVGAGI. V was trimmed by 4 bases and J by 2 bases, leaving 17 bases between them.

In its sample, this clonotype was seen a few times. V is TRBV5-6 and J is TRBJ2-1; 8 nucleotides agree with TRBD1. Unmatched junction bases numbered 8, after V lost 2 bases and J lost 7 bases. CDR1 and CDR2 (germline): SGHDT, YYEEEE. The length of the CDR3 is 15 residues. The CDR3: CASSFGQGAWNEQFF. The CDR3 nucleotides are TGTGCCAGCAGCTTTGGTCAGGGGGCCTGGAATGAGCAGTTCTTC. Based on the CDR3 plus reference TRBV5-6 and TRBJ2-1, the full variable domain is DAGVTQSPTHLIKTRGQQVTLRCSPKSGHDTVSWYQQALGQGPQFIFQYYEEEERQRGNFPDRFSGHQFPNYSSELNVNALLLGDSALYLCASSFGQGAWNEQFFGPGTRLTVL.

This clonotype was recorded a few times. The chain carries TRBV3-1 and TRBJ2-7; either TRBD1 or TRBD2 may fit D (5 bases each). Trimming stripped 3 bases from V and 7 bases from J, with 16 bases between. Germline V lookup: CDR1 LGHDT, CDR2 YNNKEL (reference sequence). This CDR3 comprises 14 residues. CDR3 region: CASSQGVREAEQYF. CDR3 coding DNA: TGTGCCAGCAGCCAGGGGGTAAGGGAAGCGGAGCAGTACTTC.

Ten or more counts support this clonotype. The CDR3 DNA sequence: TGTGCCAGCAGTTACTCCGGACAGGGAGCTGAAGCTTTCTTT. As protein: CASSYSGQGAEAFF. The chain recombines TRBV6-5 with TRBJ1-1, with 8 bases lining up with TRBD1. The J segment lost 6 bases and the V segment lost 0 bases, leaving 3 bases of the junction unmatched. This CDR3 is built from 14 residues. Per the germline V gene, CDR1 is MNHEY and CDR2 is SVGAGI.

This clonotype has more than one count but fewer than ten. The chain couples TRBV12-3 or TRBV12-4 to TRBJ2-1; no clear D gene. The length of the CDR3 is 15 residues. V shed 3 bases and J shed 4 bases, with 13 bases lying between them. For the CDR3, the DNA is TGTGCCAGCAGTTTCAAGGAAGGTAGATACAATGAGCAGTTCTTC. It codes for CASSFKEGRYNEQFF.

The chain is built from TRBV7-6 and TRBJ2-1; TRBD2 matches at 10 bases. Germline trimming cut 3 bases from V and 0 bases from J; bases unmatched to any gene: 5. Germline-derived CDR1 and CDR2 are SGHVS and FNYEAQ. The length of the CDR3 is 17 residues. In DNA form, the CDR3 reads TGTGCCAGCAGCTTGCTAGCGGGGGCAAGCTCCTACAATGAGCAGTTCTTC. Translation: CASSLLAGASSYNEQFF. The full variable domain, its missing parts supplied by reference TRBV7-6 and TRBJ2-1, is GAGVSQSPRYKVTKRGQDVALRCDPISGHVSLYWYRQALGQGPEFLTYFNYEAQQDKSGLPNDRFSAERPEGSISTLTIQRTEQRDSAMYRCASSLLAGASSYNEQFFGPGTRLTVL.

The rearrangement uses TRBV24-1 and TRBJ2-2; a weak D match, TRBD1 (5 bases). CDR1 is KGHDR, CDR2 SFDVKD, per germline. The V end lost 3 bases, the J end lost 7 bases, and 17 bases lay between the germline ends. This CDR3 spans 16 amino acids. In DNA form, the CDR3 reads TGTGCCACCAGTGATCGGGTCACAGGCGTAGGCGGGGAGCTGTTTTTT. Translating it yields CATSDRVTGVGGELFF.

The chain carries TRBV5-5 and TRBJ2-7, with D possibly being TRBD2 (6 bases). Trimming pared 3 bases from V and 5 bases from J, leaving 12 bases between. Germline loops: CDR1 SGHKS, CDR2 YYEKEE (reference sequence). The length of the CDR3 is 13 residues. This CDR3 reads CASSSPSGDEQYF. As DNA, the CDR3 is TGTGCCAGCAGCTCTCCCTCGGGAGACGAGCAGTACTTC.

This clonotype was counted ten times or more. The CDR3 protein is CSVAAPTIGANVLTF. In DNA, the CDR3 is TGCAGCGTTGCAGCTCCAACCATTGGGGCCAACGTCCTGACTTTC. The chain is built from TRBV29-1 and TRBJ2-6, with no clear D. Germline V gene lookup returns CDR1 SQVTM and CDR2 ANQGSEA. The CDR3 has 15 amino acids. The germline V and J ends were trimmed by 4 bases and 3 bases, with 13 bases remaining between them.

This clonotype was seen a few times. The gene calls are TRBV2 and TRBJ1-1; D perhaps matches TRBD1 (5 bases). Germline V lookup: CDR1 SNHLY, CDR2 FYNNEI. There are 14 residues in the CDR3. Trimming left V 5 bases short and J 1 base short, with 11 bases between. The DNA for the CDR3 is TGTGCCAGCAGTCTACCAGGGTCGAACACTGAAGCTTTCTTT. This sequence encodes CASSLPGSNTEAFF. The variable domain in full, completed from reference TRBV2 and TRBJ1-1, reads EPEVTQTPSHQVTQMGQEVILRCVPISNHLYFYWYRQILGQKVEFLVSFYNNEISEKSEIFDDQFSVERPDGSNFTLKIRSTKLEDSAMYFCASSLPGSNTEAFFGQGTRLTVV.

Only a few counts were recorded for this clonotype. CDR3 in amino acids: CSEGRDRGRNEQFF. CDR3 coding DNA: TGCAGCGAGGGAAGGGACAGGGGGCGGAATGAGCAGTTCTTC. The chain carries TRBV29-1 and TRBJ2-1, with TRBD1 identical over 12 bases. Trimming cost V 7 bases and J 7 bases; bases outside gene matches: 8. CDR1 is SQVTM and CDR2 is ANQGSEA in the germline V gene. The CDR3 is 14 residues long.

V usage is TRBV20-1 and J usage is TRBJ2-3, with 7 positions matching TRBD2. Germline CDR1 reads DFQATT; CDR2 reads SNEGSKA (reference sequence). CDR3 length: 14 amino acids. The V and J ends lost 0 bases and 3 bases, in that order; junction bases with no gene match: 3. CDR3 nucleotides: TGCAGTGCTAGAGATCCCGGGGGGACAGATACGCAGTATTTT. This codes for CSARDPGGTDTQYF.

In regard to this clonotype: Compared with germline, one end of the junction differs, possibly owing to a read error. The chain links TRBV12-3 or TRBV12-4 to TRBJ1-1; possibly TRBD1 for D (5 bases). The CDR3 contains 16 residues. The CDR3 bases are TGTGCCAGCAGTTCCTCTTACCTTAAGGGGACCTCTGAAGCTTTATTT. Its translation is CASSSSYLKGTSEALF.

This clonotype was found a few times. The gene calls are TRBV19 and TRBJ1-1; D is uncertain. Germline CDR1 is LNHDA and CDR2 is SQIVND (reference sequence). The CDR3 length is 11 residues. Trimming took 6 bases from V and 6 from J, leaving 8 bases between them. In DNA, the CDR3 is TGTGCCAGTAGGGGTCTATCTGAAGCTTTCTTT. Translating gives CASRGLSEAFF.

The table lists this clonotype with a few counts. The chain recombines TRBV7-2 with TRBJ2-7; D is undetermined. This CDR3 contains 11 residues. Germline V gene data show CDR1 as SGHTA and CDR2 as FQGNSA. Trimming pared 1 base from V and 10 bases from J, leaving 8 bases between. The CDR3 is CASSLGPTQYF. In DNA form, the CDR3 reads TGTGCCAGCAGCTTAGGGCCCACCCAGTACTTC.

This clonotype was detected only a few times. The rearrangement joins TRBV20-1 to TRBJ2-5; D is unresolved. The CDR3 is 13 amino acids. Looked up from germline, CDR1 is DFQATT and CDR2 is SNEGSKA (reference sequence). The germline V and J ends were trimmed by 1 base and 4 bases, with 10 bases remaining between them. This CDR3 is CSARVGVGETQYF. The CDR3 DNA reads TGCAGTGCTAGAGTCGGTGTAGGAGAGACCCAGTACTTC.

The chain links TRBV7-8 to TRBJ2-3; 11 bases are a match to TRBD2. Germline lookup yields CDR1 SGHVS and CDR2 FQNEAQ. Unmatched junction bases numbered 6, after V lost 2 bases and J lost 2 bases. The CDR3 is made up of 17 amino acids. For the CDR3, the DNA is TGTGCCAGCAGCTTACCACTAGCGGGGGTATACACAGATACGCAGTATTTT. This translates into CASSLPLAGVYTDTQYF.

This clonotype has more than one count but fewer than ten. This chain uses TRBV4-1 with TRBJ2-7; D is unclear. Trimming removed 0 bases from V and 2 bases from J, with 11 bases in between. This CDR3 is 15 amino acids long. Germline V gene sequence: CDR1 MGHRA, CDR2 YSYEKL. The CDR3 sequence: CASSQDPVTAYEQYF. CDR3 coding DNA: TGCGCCAGCAGCCAAGATCCGGTGACGGCCTACGAGCAGTACTTC.

This clonotype turned up a few times. V and J are TRBV4-1 and TRBJ2-3, with TRBD2 identical over 11 bases. The CDR3 extends over 17 amino acids. The germline V gene encodes CDR1 MGHRA and CDR2 YSYEKL. The V segment lost 4 bases and the J segment 2 bases; nucleotides outside the gene matches: 8. The CDR3 region is CASSLLLAGDSTDTQYF. CDR3 nucleotides: TGCGCCAGCAGCCTTTTACTAGCGGGGGACTCCACAGATACGCAGTATTTT.

The chain has TRBV5-1 and TRBJ1-1; unclear D gene. CDR1 and CDR2 from the germline V gene are SGHRS and YFSETQ. Trimming shortened V by 3 bases and J by 1 base, and 7 bases separated the two germline ends. The CDR3 runs to 13 residues. The CDR3 protein is CASSSDKNTEAFF. CDR3 sequence (DNA): TGCGCCAGCAGCTCTGACAAGAACACTGAAGCTTTCTTT.

This clonotype was detected a few times. The J gene is TRBJ2-2, the V gene TRBV27; 9 bases align to TRBD1. J was trimmed by 4 bases and V by 5 bases; bases with no gene match: 8. Germline V CDR1 and CDR2: MNHEY, SMNVEV (reference sequence). The length of the CDR3 is 16 residues. The CDR3: CASSNFRDRVTGELFF. The CDR3, as DNA: TGTGCCAGCAGTAACTTCCGGGACAGGGTCACCGGGGAGCTGTTTTTT.

The chain combines TRBV2 with TRBJ1-4, with 7 bases that match TRBD1. This CDR3 comprises 15 residues. In germline, CDR1 is SNHLY, CDR2 FYNNEI. The junction had 7 bases not matched to a gene; V was cut back by 5 bases and J by 4 bases. CDR3 loop: CASSREGQNNEKLFF. The CDR3 DNA follows: TGTGCCAGCAGTCGGGAGGGACAGAATAATGAAAAACTGTTTTTT.

V and J are TRBV11-2 and TRBJ2-6, with TRBD2 as a possible D gene (6 bases). CDR3 length: 18 amino acids. Trimming pared 4 bases from V and 3 bases from J, leaving 19 bases between. CDR1 and CDR2 from the germline V gene are SGHAT and FQNNGV. The CDR3 DNA follows: TGTGCCAGCAGCTCTTCACCGGGACTGCTTTATGGGGCCAACGTCCTGACTTTC. It specifies CASSSSPGLLYGANVLTF.

V and J are TRBV12-3 or TRBV12-4 and TRBJ2-2; perhaps TRBD2 as D (5 bases). The ends were cut back, 6 bases at V and 9 bases at J, with 17 bases in the middle. This CDR3 region has 14 residues. In nucleotides, the CDR3 is TGTGCCAGCAGCTTTGTTCCGGCCGGGAGGGAGCTGTTTTTT. Amino acids: CASSFVPAGRELFF.

This clonotype was counted ten times or more. The chain recombines TRBV19 with TRBJ2-1, with 13 bases that match TRBD2. With 6 bases clipped from V and 12 bases from J, the junction kept 11 bases outside the gene matches. The CDR3 contains 15 residues. Looked up from germline, CDR1 is LNHDA and CDR2 is SQIVND (reference sequence). In DNA form, the CDR3 reads TGTGCCAGTAGCCTCAGGACTAGCGGGGGTCGAGGGCAGTTCTTC. Translation gives CASSLRTSGGRGQFF.

The chain joins TRBV24-1 to TRBJ2-5; 7 positions agree with TRBD2. Trimming at V came to 1 base and at J to 5 bases, leaving 12 bases not matched to a gene. Germline values: CDR1 KGHDR, CDR2 SFDVKD. The CDR3 is made up of 17 amino acids. CDR3 coding DNA: TGTGCCACCAGTGATTTAGCGCGTGGGAGGGCCGGTGAGACCCAGTACTTC. Amino acids: CATSDLARGRAGETQYF.

This clonotype came up a few times. This chain joins TRBV19 and TRBJ2-1; 10 nucleotides line up with TRBD2. CDR1 is LNHDA and CDR2 is SQIVND in the germline V gene (reference sequence). The CDR3 consists of 22 residues. The V and J ends lost 2 bases and 0 bases, in that order; junction bases with no gene match: 19. CDR3 DNA: TGTGCCAGTAGTATACGGATTGGGGCTAGCGGGGGCAGATCCAGCTCCTACAATGAGCAGTTCTTC. Translating gives CASSIRIGASGGRSSSYNEQFF. Combining the CDR3 with reference TRBV19 and TRBJ2-1 gives the whole variable domain DGGITQSPKYLFRKEGQNVTLSCEQNLNHDAMYWYRQDPGQGLRLIYYSQIVNDFQKGDIAEGYSVSREKKESFPLTVTSAQKNPTAFYLCASSIRIGASGGRSSSYNEQFFGPGTRLTVL.

The chain links TRBV4-2 to TRBJ1-1, with D uncertain. Trimming stripped 0 bases from V and 5 bases from J, with 13 bases between. The CDR3 spans 15 residues. Germline loops: CDR1 LGHNA, CDR2 YNFKEQ. The CDR3 sequence: CASSQDPGVGTEAFF. The DNA for the CDR3 is TGTGCCAGCAGCCAAGATCCTGGGGTAGGGACTGAAGCTTTCTTT.

This clonotype came up a few times. The V and J genes are TRBV5-5 and TRBJ1-1; D gene unclear. CDR3 length: 12 residues. V was shortened by 1 base and J by 5 bases, with 6 bases between the two germline ends. Germline assignment: CDR1 SGHKS and CDR2 YYEKEE (reference sequence). CDR3 nucleotides: TGTGCCAGCAGCTTGATGGAGACTGAAGCTTTCTTT. Its translation is CASSLMETEAFF.